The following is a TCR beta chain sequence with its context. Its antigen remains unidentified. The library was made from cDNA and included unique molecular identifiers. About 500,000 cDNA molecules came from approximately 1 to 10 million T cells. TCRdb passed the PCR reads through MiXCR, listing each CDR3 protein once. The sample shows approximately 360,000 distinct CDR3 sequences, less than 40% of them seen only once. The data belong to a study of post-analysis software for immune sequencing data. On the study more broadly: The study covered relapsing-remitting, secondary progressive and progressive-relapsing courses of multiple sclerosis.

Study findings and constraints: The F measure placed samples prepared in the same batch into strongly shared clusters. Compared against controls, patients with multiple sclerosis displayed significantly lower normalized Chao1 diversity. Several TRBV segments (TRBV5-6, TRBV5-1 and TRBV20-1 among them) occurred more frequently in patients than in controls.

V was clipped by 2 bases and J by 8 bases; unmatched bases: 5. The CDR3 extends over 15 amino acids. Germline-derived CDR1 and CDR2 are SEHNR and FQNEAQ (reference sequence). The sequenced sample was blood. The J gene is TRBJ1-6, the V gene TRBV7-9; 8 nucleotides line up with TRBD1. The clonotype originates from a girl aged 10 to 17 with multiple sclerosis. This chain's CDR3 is CASSLKVQGDSPLHF. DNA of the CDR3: TGTGCCAGCAGCTTAAAAGTACAGGGGGATTCACCCCTCCACTTT.